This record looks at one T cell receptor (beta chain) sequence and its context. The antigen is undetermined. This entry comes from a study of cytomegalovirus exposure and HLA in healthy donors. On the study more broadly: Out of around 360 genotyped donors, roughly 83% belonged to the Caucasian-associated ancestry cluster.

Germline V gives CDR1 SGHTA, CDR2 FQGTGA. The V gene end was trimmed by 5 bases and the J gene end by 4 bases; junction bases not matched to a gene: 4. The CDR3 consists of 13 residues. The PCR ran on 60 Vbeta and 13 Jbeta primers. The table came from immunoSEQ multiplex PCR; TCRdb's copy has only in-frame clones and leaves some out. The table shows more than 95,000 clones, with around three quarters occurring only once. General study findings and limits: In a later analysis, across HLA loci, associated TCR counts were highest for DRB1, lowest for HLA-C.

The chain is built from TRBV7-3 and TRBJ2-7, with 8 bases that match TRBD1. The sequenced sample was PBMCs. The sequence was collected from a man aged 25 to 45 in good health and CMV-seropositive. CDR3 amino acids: CASSPGTGYEQYF. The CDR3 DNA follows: TGTGCCAGCAGCCCAGGGACAGGTTACGAGCAGTACTTC.